What follows are 7 T cell receptor beta chains derived from one specimen sequenced in a study of cytomegalovirus exposure and HLA in healthy donors. The PCR was carried out with 60 Vbeta primers and 13 Jbeta primers. Only in-frame clones appear in the TCRdb table, and some are missing; sequencing was by immunoSEQ multiplex PCR. Of 91,000 or so clones detected, over 60% appear once; the ten largest clones hold approximately 5.3%. The sequenced sample consisted of PBMCs. All receptors derive from a man aged 25 to 40 in good health and CMV-seropositive.

The CDR3 sequence is CASRRQYGYTF. The CDR3 DNA sequence: TGTGCCAGCAGACGTCAGTATGGCTACACCTTC. The chain carries TRBV6-6 and TRBJ1-2; D gene unclear. Germline CDR1 MNHNY, CDR2 SVGAGI (reference sequence). The length of the CDR3 is 11 residues. With 6 bases removed from V and 5 bases from J, the gap between germline ends came to 7 bases.

This sequence joins TRBV11-1 and TRBJ2-7; D ambiguous. The CDR3 sequence is 12 residues long. V was pared by 1 base and J by 9 bases, with 10 bases between. Per the germline V gene, CDR1 is SGHAT and CDR2 is FQDESV (reference sequence). CDR3 DNA sequence: TGTGCCAGCAGCTTAGACCAGGTTGGGCAGTACTTC. Its protein product is CASSLDQVGQYF.

This clone was counted at least ten times. This sequence joins TRBV15 and TRBJ2-7; D is unresolved. Trimming left V 0 bases short and J 2 bases short, with 5 bases between. The CDR3 length is 13 residues. Germline loops: CDR1 LNHNV, CDR2 YYDKDF (reference sequence). The chain's CDR3 is CATSRDLTYEQYF. CDR3 nucleotides: TGTGCCACCAGCAGAGATCTTACCTACGAGCAGTACTTC. The variable domain in full, completed from reference TRBV15 and TRBJ2-7, reads DAMVIQNPRYQVTQFGKPVTLSCSQTLNHNVMYWYQQKSSQAPKLLFHYYDKDFNNEADTPDNFQSRRPNTSFCFLDIRSPGLGDTAMYLCATSRDLTYEQYFGPGTRLTVT.

This chain links TRBV19 with TRBJ2-2; D unresolved. Trimming took off 11 bases at V and 7 bases at J, with 8 bases between the two ends. CDR1 and CDR2 from the germline V gene are LNHDA and SQIVND (reference sequence). The CDR3 totals 10 residues. The CDR3 DNA sequence: TGTGCCCCTAAAGTCGGGGAGCTGTTTTTT. It is translated as CAPKVGELFF.

The V gene is TRBV4-1, the J gene TRBJ2-5; TRBD1 matches 9 bases. With 4 bases clipped from V and 5 bases from J, the junction kept 11 bases outside the gene matches. The CDR3 covers 16 residues. The germline V gene has CDR1 MGHRA and CDR2 YSYEKL. Written as DNA, the CDR3 is TGCGCCAGCAGCCCGCCGGGGACAGGGAGCGGGGAGACCCAGTACTTC. This codes for CASSPPGTGSGETQYF.

The chain carries TRBV7-9 and TRBJ2-7; D call uncertain. With 5 bases removed from V and 2 bases from J, the gap between germline ends came to 13 bases. This CDR3 spans 14 amino acids. Germline CDR1 reads SEHNR; CDR2 reads FQNEAQ (reference sequence). CDR3 in amino acids: CASSATVSAYEQYF. The CDR3 region has the DNA TGTGCCAGCAGCGCAACGGTCTCGGCCTACGAGCAGTACTTC.

A note on this clone: Other DNA sequences within the sample encode an identical CDR3. The rearrangement joins TRBV5-6 to TRBJ1-4, with D uncertain. CDR1 SGHDT and CDR2 YYEEEE come from the germline V gene. The V end was cut by 0 bases, the J end by 6 bases, with 12 bases between. The CDR3 is 15 amino acids. Here the CDR3 reads CASSLVGARDEKLFF. In DNA, the CDR3 is TGTGCCAGCAGCTTGGTGGGAGCGAGGGATGAAAAACTGTTTTTT.